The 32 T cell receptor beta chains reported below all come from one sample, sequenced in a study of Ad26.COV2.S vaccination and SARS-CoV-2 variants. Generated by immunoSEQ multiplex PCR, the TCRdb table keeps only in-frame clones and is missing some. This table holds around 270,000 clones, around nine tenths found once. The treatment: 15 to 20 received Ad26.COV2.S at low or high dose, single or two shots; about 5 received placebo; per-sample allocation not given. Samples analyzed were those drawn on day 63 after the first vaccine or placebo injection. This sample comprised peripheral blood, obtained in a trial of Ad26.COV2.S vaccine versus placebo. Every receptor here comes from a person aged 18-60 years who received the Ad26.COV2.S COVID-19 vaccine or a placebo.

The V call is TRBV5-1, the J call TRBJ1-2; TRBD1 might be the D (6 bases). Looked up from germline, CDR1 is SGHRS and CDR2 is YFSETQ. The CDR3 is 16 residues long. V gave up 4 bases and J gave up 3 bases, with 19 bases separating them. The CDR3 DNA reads TGCGCCAGCAGCCCCGGAACCCGACAGGCTTACTATGGCTACACCTTC. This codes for CASSPGTRQAYYGYTF.

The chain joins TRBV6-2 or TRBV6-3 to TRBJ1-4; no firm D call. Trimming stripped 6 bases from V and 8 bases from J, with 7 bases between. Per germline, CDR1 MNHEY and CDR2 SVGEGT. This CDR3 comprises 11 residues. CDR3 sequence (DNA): TGTGCCAGCAGCCAAGGAGAAAAACTGTTTTTT. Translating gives CASSQGEKLFF.

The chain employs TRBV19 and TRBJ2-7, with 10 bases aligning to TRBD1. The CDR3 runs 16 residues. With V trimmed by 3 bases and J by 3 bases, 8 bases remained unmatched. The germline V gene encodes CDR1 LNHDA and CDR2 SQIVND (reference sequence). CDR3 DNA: TGTGCCAGTAGTATGGTACCCGGGACAGGGGACTACGAGCAGTACGTC. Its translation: CASSMVPGTGDYEQYV.

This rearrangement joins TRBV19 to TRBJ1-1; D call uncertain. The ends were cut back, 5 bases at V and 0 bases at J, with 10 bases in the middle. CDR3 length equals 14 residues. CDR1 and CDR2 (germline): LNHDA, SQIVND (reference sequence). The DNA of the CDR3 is TGTGCCAGTAGTCCGGTCGGAGTGAACACTGAAGCTTTCTTT. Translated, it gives CASSPVGVNTEAFF.

The CDR3 spells CASSKGGVQPQHF. In DNA form, the CDR3 reads TGTGCCAGCAGCAAAGGGGGGGTACAGCCCCAGCATTTT. The rearrangement uses TRBV21-1 and TRBJ1-5. TRBV21-1 is an annotated pseudogene. The CDR3 contains 13 residues.

The CDR3 region has the DNA TGTGCCAGCAGCTCGGACAACCTTGAGTTCTTC. Its translation: CASSSDNLEFF. The V and J genes are TRBV5-8 and TRBJ2-1; tentatively, D is TRBD1 (5 bases). The CDR3 length is 11 residues. V lost 3 bases to trimming and J lost 14 bases, with 12 bases between them. Germline assignment: CDR1 SGHTS and CDR2 YDEGEE.

The CDR3 nucleotides read TGTGCCAGCAGCGTCCACCCCCCGGTGGGGGACAGGGGGCCCGGGAGCAATGAGCAGTTCTTC. It codes for CASSVHPPVGDRGPGSNEQFF. J is TRBJ2-1 and V is TRBV9, with 12 bases fitting TRBD1. The CDR3 totals 21 residues. The germline CDR1 and CDR2 sequences are SGDLS and YYNGEE. Unmatched junction bases numbered 21, after V lost 2 bases and J lost 6 bases. Full variable domain (rest looked up from reference TRBV9 and TRBJ2-1): DSGVTQTPKHLITATGQRVTLRCSPRSGDLSVYWYQQSLDQGLQFLIQYYNGEERAKGNILERFSAQQFPDLHSELNLSSLELGDSALYFCASSVHPPVGDRGPGSNEQFFGPGTRLTVL.

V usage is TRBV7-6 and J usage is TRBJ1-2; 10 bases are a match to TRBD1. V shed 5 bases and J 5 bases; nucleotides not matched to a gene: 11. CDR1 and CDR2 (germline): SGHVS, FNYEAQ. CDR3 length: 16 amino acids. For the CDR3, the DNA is TGTGCCAGCAGCCGGGACAGGGGTCCCGCTACTTATGGCTACACCTTC. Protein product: CASSRDRGPATYGYTF.

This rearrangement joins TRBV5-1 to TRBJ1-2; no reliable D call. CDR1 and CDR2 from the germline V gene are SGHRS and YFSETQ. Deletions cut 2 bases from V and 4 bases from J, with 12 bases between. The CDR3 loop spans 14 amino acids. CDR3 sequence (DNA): TGCGCCAGCAGCTTTGATGGTTCTCCCTATGGCTACACCTTC. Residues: CASSFDGSPYGYTF.

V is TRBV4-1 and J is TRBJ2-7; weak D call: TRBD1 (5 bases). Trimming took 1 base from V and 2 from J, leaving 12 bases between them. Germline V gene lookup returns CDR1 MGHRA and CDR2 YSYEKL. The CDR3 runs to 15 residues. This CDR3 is CASSQGAGFPYEQYF. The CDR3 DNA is TGCGCCAGCAGCCAAGGGGCAGGGTTTCCCTACGAGCAGTACTTC.

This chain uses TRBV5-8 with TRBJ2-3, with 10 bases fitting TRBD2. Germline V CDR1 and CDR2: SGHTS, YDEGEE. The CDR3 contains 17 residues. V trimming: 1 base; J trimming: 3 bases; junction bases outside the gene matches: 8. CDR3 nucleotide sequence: TGTGCCAGCAGCTTGATGAGCGCTAGCGGGGGTACAGATACGCAGTATTTT. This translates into CASSLMSASGGTDTQYF.

The CDR3 DNA reads TGTGCCAGCAGACCTACTAGCGGAGAGTTTCGGGACCAGTACTTC. Translating gives CASRPTSGEFRDQYF. The V gene is TRBV11-3, the J gene TRBJ2-5, with 8 bases fitting TRBD2. This CDR3 spans 15 amino acids. V lost 6 bases, J lost 10 bases, and 16 bases stayed unmatched. CDR1 and CDR2 from the germline V gene are SGHNT and YENEEA.

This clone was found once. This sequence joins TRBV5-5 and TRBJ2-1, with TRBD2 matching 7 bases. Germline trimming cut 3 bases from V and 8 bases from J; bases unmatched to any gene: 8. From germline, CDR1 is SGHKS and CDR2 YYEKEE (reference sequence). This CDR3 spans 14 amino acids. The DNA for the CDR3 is TGTGCCAGCAGCTGGGGGGGTAATTCCTATGAGCAGTTCTTC. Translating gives CASSWGGNSYEQFF.

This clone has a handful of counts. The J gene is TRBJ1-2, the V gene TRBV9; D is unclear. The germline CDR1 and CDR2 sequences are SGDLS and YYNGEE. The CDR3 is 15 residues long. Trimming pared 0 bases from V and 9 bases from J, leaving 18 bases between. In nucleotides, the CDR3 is TGTGCCAGCAGCGTAGCCCCGGGTTTCGAGGGAAGCTACACCTTC. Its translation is CASSVAPGFEGSYTF.

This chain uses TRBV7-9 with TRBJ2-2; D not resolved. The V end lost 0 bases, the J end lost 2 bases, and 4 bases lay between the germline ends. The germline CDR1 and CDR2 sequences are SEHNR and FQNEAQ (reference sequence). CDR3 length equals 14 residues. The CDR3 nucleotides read TGTGCCAGCAGCTTAGCGACCAACACCGGGGAGCTGTTTTTT. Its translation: CASSLATNTGELFF.

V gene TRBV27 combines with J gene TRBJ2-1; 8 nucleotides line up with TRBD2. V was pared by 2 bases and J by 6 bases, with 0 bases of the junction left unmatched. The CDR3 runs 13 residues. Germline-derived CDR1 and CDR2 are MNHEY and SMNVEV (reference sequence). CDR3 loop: CASSLLAGNEQFF. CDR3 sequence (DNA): TGTGCCAGCAGTTTACTAGCGGGCAATGAGCAGTTCTTC.

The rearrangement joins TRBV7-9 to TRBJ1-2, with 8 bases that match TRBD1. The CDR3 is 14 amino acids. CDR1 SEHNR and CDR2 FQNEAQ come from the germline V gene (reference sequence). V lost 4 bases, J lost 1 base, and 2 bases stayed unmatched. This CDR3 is CASSYGQGNYGYTF. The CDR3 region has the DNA TGTGCCAGCAGCTACGGACAGGGTAACTATGGCTACACCTTC. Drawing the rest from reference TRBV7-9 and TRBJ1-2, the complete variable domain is DTGVSQNPRHKITKRGQNVTFRCDPISEHNRLYWYRQTLGQGPEFLTYFQNEAQLEKSRLLSDRFSAERPKGSFSTLEIQRTEQGDSAMYLCASSYGQGNYGYTFGSGTRLTVV.

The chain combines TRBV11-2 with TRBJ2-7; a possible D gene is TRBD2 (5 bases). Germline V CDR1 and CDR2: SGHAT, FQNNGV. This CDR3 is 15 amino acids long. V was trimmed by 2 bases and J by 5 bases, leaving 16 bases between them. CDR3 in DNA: TGTGCCAGCAGCTTACTCTCCCTCATGCGGGACGAGCAGTACTTC. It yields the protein CASSLLSLMRDEQYF.

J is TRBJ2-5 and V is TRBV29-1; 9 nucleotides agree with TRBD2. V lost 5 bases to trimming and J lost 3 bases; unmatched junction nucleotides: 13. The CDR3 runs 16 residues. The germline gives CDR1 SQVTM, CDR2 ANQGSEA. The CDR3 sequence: CSVNQGLADKKETQYF. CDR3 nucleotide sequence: TGCAGCGTTAACCAGGGACTAGCTGACAAAAAAGAGACCCAGTACTTC. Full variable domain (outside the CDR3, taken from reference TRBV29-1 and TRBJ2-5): SAVISQKPSRDICQRGTSLTIQCQVDSQVTMMFWYRQQPGQSLTLIATANQGSEATYESGFVIDKFPISRPNLTFSTLTVSNMSPEDSSIYLCSVNQGLADKKETQYFGPGTRLLVL.

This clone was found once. CDR3 loop: CASSTGTGATDTQYF. The DNA of the CDR3 is TGCGCCAGCAGCACGGGGACAGGGGCCACAGATACGCAGTATTTT. V usage is TRBV5-1 and J usage is TRBJ2-3; 10 nucleotides align to TRBD1. CDR3 length: 15 residues. Germline loops: CDR1 SGHRS, CDR2 YFSETQ. The V and J ends lost 4 bases and 2 bases, in that order; junction bases with no gene match: 4.

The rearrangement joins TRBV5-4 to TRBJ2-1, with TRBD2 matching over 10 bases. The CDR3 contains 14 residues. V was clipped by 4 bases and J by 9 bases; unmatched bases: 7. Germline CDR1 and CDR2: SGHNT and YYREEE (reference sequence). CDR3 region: CASSPQGLAIEQFF. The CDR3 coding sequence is TGTGCCAGCAGCCCACAGGGACTAGCGATTGAGCAGTTCTTC.

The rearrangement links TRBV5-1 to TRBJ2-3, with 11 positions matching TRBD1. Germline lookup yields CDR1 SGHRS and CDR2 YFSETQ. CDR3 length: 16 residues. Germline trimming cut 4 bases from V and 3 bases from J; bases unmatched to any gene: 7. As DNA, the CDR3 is TGCGCCAGCAGCCTGTTCCGGGACAGGGGGACAGATACGCAGTATTTT. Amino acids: CASSLFRDRGTDTQYF.

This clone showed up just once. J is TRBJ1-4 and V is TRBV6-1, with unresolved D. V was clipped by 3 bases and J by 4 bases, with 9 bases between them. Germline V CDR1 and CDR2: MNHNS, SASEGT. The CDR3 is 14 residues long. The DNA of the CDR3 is TGTGCCAGCAGTGACACAGCCGATAATGAAAAACTGTTTTTT. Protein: CASSDTADNEKLFF.

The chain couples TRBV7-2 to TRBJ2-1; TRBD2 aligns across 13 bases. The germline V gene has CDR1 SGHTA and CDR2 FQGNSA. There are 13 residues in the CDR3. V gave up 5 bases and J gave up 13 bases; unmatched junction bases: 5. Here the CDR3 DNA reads TGTGCCAGCAGCCCCGGACTAGCGGGAGCCCAGTTCTTC. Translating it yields CASSPGLAGAQFF.

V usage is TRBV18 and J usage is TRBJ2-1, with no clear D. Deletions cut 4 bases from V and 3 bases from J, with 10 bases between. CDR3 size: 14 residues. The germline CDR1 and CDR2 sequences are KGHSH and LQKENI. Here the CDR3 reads CASSLGSDYNEQFF. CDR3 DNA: TGTGCCAGCTCACTCGGGTCGGACTACAATGAGCAGTTCTTC.

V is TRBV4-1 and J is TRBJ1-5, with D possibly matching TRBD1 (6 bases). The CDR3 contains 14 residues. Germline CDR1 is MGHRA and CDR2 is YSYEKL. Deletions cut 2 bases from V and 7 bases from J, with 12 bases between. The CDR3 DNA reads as TGCGCCAGCAGCCAAATGGGGGCTCGGCAGCCCCAGCATTTT. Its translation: CASSQMGARQPQHF.

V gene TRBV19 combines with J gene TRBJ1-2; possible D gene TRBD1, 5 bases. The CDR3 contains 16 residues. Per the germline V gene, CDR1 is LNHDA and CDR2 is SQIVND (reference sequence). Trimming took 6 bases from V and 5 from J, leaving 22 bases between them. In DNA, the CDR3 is TGTGCCAGTAGAGGGACCGGGACGACCCCCGCTTATGGCTACACCTTC. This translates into CASRGTGTTPAYGYTF.

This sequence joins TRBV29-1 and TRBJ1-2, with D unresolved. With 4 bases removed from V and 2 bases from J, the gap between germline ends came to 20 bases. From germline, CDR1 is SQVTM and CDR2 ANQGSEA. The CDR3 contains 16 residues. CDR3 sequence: CSVGTTSGAANYGYTF. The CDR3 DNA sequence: TGCAGCGTTGGAACCACGTCCGGAGCGGCGAACTATGGCTACACCTTC.

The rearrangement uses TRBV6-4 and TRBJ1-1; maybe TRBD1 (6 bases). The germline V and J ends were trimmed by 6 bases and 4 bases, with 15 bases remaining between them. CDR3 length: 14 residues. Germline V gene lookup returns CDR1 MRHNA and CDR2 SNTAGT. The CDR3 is CASSSRGGSTEAFF. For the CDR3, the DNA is TGTGCCAGCAGCTCCAGGGGCGGAAGCACTGAAGCTTTCTTT.

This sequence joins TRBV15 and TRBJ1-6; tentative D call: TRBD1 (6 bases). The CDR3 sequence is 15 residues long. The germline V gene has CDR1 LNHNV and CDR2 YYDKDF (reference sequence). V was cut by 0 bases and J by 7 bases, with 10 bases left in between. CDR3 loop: CATSRDWGGNSPLHF. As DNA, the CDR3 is TGTGCCACCAGCAGAGATTGGGGGGGCAATTCACCCCTCCACTTT.

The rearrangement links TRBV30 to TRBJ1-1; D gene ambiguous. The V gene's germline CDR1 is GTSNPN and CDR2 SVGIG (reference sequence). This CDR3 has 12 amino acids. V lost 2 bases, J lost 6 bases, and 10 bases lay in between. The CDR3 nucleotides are TGTGCCTGGAGTACCGCGGGGTCTGAAGCTTTCTTT. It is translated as CAWSTAGSEAFF. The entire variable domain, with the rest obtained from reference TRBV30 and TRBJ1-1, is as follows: SQTIHQWPATLVQPVGSPLSLECTVEGTSNPNLYWYRQAAGRGLQLLFYSVGIGQISSEVPQNLSASRPQDRQFILSSKKLLLSDSGFYLCAWSTAGSEAFFGQGTRLTVV.

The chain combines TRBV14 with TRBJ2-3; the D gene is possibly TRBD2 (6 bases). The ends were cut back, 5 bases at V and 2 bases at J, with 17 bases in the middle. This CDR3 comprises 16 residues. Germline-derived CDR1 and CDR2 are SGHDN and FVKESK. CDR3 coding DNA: TGTGCCAGCAGCAAGTGGGGGGTCAAGGACACAGATACGCAGTATTTT. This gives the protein CASSKWGVKDTDTQYF. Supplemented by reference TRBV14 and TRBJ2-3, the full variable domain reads EAGVTQFPSHSVIEKGQTVTLRCDPISGHDNLYWYRRVMGKEIKFLLHFVKESKQDESGMPNNRFLAERTGGTYSTLKVQPAELEDSGVYFCASSKWGVKDTDTQYFGPGTRLTVL.